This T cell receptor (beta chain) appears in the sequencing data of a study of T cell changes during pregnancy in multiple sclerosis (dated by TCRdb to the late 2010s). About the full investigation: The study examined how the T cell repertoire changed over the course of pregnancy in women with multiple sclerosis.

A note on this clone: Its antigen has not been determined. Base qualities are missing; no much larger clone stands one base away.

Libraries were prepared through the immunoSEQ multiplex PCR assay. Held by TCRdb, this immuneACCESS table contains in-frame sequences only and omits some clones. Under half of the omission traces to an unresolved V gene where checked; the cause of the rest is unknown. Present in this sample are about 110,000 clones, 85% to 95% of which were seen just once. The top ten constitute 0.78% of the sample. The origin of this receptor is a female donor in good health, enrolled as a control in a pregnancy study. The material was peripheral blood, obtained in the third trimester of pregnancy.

The bases read TGTGCCAGCAGTTTATCCCCATCCTCCTACGAGCAGTACTTC. Translated, it gives CASSLSPSSYEQYF. The chain is made from TRBV27 and TRBJ2-7; the D segment cannot be called with confidence. Counted from cysteine to phenylalanine, this CDR3 has 14 amino acids. The entry retains the CDR3 DNA only, 42 bases that are in frame from base 1. CDR1 and CDR2 (MNHEY, SMNVEV) derive from the germline V gene (reference sequence). V is clipped by 0 bases and J by 0 bases, and the sequence between their germline boundaries is 6 bases long.